The 25 T cell receptor beta chains presented below share a single source sample, sequenced in a study of T cell responses to AZD1222 COVID-19 vaccine. TCRdb's copy holds only in-frame clones and misses some; the assay was immunoSEQ multiplex PCR. The table has 100,000 to 150,000 clones, about 79% seen once. The source material was peripheral blood, sampled 28 days after the second AZD1222 dose. These receptors were collected from an adult who received the AZD1222 COVID-19 vaccine.

This clone was observed a single time. The chain combines TRBV6-2 or TRBV6-3 with TRBJ2-3; the D is unclear. Looked up from germline, CDR1 is MNHEY and CDR2 is SVGEGT. This CDR3 is built from 14 residues. The V end was cut by 2 bases, the J end by 4 bases, with 10 bases between. The CDR3 DNA follows: TGTGCCAGCAGTTACCGCCAGGTGGCAGATACGCAGTATTTT. It specifies CASSYRQVADTQYF.

The chain uses TRBV4-2 and TRBJ2-1; 7 bases align to TRBD2. The V segment lost 3 bases and the J segment 2 bases; nucleotides outside the gene matches: 13. The CDR3 runs 18 residues. CDR1 is LGHNA and CDR2 is YNFKEQ in the germline V gene. CDR3 sequence (DNA): TGTGCCAGCAGCCATCCCCCGGGGCCTAGCGGTCCCTACAATGAGCAGTTCTTC. Translated: CASSHPPGPSGPYNEQFF.

The V and J genes are TRBV28 and TRBJ1-2; D may be TRBD1 (6 bases). The V end was cut by 7 bases, the J end by 2 bases, with 14 bases between. The CDR3 loop spans 14 amino acids. Germline assignment: CDR1 MDHEN and CDR2 SYDVKM. Written as DNA, the CDR3 is TGTGCCAGCACAATGGGGGGCGCGAACTATGGCTACACCTTC. It specifies CASTMGGANYGYTF.

The chain couples TRBV23-1 to TRBJ1-1; D not resolved. TRBV23-1 counts as an open reading frame of uncertain function. With 3 bases removed from V and 1 base from J, the gap between germline ends came to 9 bases. The CDR3 has 14 amino acids. Here the CDR3 DNA reads TGCGCCAGCAGTCATTTATTCCCGAACACTGAAGCTTTCTTT. Amino acid sequence: CASSHLFPNTEAFF.

The chain recombines TRBV3-1 (or the pseudogene TRBV3-2) with TRBJ2-1; TRBD2 aligns across 10 bases. The V gene end was trimmed by 2 bases and the J gene end by 9 bases; junction bases not matched to a gene: 7. There are 15 residues in the CDR3. From germline, CDR1 is LGHDT and CDR2 YNNKEL (reference sequence). The CDR3 bases are TGTGCCAGCAGCCAAAGCGGGGGGGGTATAGGTGAGCAGTTCTTC. Amino acids: CASSQSGGGIGEQFF.

V gene TRBV18 combines with J gene TRBJ1-6, with D uncertain. CDR3 length: 13 residues. Germline-derived CDR1 and CDR2 are KGHSH and LQKENI. V lost 3 bases, J lost 8 bases, and 8 bases lay in between. DNA of the CDR3: TGTGCCAGCTCACCGAATGGGTATTCACCCCTCCACTTT. As protein: CASSPNGYSPLHF. Combining the CDR3 with reference TRBV18 and TRBJ1-6 gives the whole variable domain NAGVMQNPRHLVRRRGQEARLRCSPMKGHSHVYWYRQLPEEGLKFMVYLQKENIIDESGMPKERFSAEFPKEGPSILRIQQVVRGDSAAYFCASSPNGYSPLHFGNGTRLTVT.

The CDR3 region has the DNA TGTGCCATCAGCAATGACAGGGGAACTTCACCCCTCCACTTT. It encodes CAISNDRGTSPLHF. This rearrangement joins TRBV10-3 to TRBJ1-6; 8 nucleotides match TRBD1. In germline, CDR1 is ENHRY, CDR2 SYGVKD. The V gene end was trimmed by 6 bases and the J gene end by 9 bases; junction bases not matched to a gene: 7. This CDR3 has 14 residues.

In this sample, this clone turned up once. The chain couples TRBV2 to TRBJ2-5; 13 bases agree with TRBD2. Per the germline V gene, CDR1 is SNHLY and CDR2 is FYNNEI. CDR3 length equals 17 residues. Trimming cost V 7 bases and J 4 bases; bases outside gene matches: 12. The CDR3 sequence is CASTRTSGGRASETQYF. CDR3 nucleotides: TGTGCCAGCACAAGGACTAGCGGGGGCCGTGCGTCAGAGACCCAGTACTTC.

The chain couples TRBV10-3 to TRBJ1-3; no definite D call. With 3 bases removed from V and 0 bases from J, the gap between germline ends came to 15 bases. This CDR3 is 17 amino acids long. Germline V gene lookup returns CDR1 ENHRY and CDR2 SYGVKD. CDR3 bases: TGTGCCATCAGTGACCCCGGGTCGGCGAGCTCTGGAAACACCATATATTTT. Amino acid sequence: CAISDPGSASSGNTIYF.

This chain uses TRBV5-1 with TRBJ1-5; no definite D call. CDR3 length equals 17 residues. Trimming removed 0 bases from V and 0 bases from J, with 13 bases in between. CDR1 SGHRS and CDR2 YFSETQ come from the germline V gene. The DNA of the CDR3 is TGCGCCAGCAGCTTGGGGCACCTCTCGGGTAGCAATCAGCCCCAGCATTTT. Amino acid sequence: CASSLGHLSGSNQPQHF. Full variable domain (missing parts from reference TRBV5-1 and TRBJ1-5): KAGVTQTPRYLIKTRGQQVTLSCSPISGHRSVSWYQQTPGQGLQFLFEYFSETQRNKGNFPGRFSGRQFSNSRSEMNVSTLELGDSALYLCASSLGHLSGSNQPQHFGDGTRLSIL.

A remark on this clone: Mismatch with germline at one junction end may stem from a read error. This chain connects TRBV20-1 to TRBJ2-3; D is uncertain. The CDR3 is 11 residues long. Germline lookup yields CDR1 DFQATT and CDR2 SNEGSKA (reference sequence). The chain's CDR3 is CSARDGYDVIF. In DNA, the CDR3 is TGCAGTGCTAGAGATGGGTACGACGTCATTTTT.

This chain joins TRBV11-2 and TRBJ1-1; 7 nucleotides line up with TRBD1. Germline CDR1 SGHAT, CDR2 FQNNGV. Germline trimming cut 4 bases from V and 3 bases from J; bases unmatched to any gene: 5. CDR3 size: 14 residues. CDR3 nucleotides: TGTGCCAGCAGCTACACCGGGACAGACACTGAAGCTTTCTTT. This encodes CASSYTGTDTEAFF.

The chain recombines TRBV7-2 with TRBJ2-2; a possible D gene is TRBD1 (5 bases). The CDR3 extends over 15 amino acids. V lost 3 bases to trimming and J lost 0 bases, with 8 bases between them. Germline V gives CDR1 SGHTA, CDR2 FQGNSA. DNA for the CDR3: TGTGCCAGCAGCTTCTACAGGACGAACACCGGGGAGCTGTTTTTT. Translating gives CASSFYRTNTGELFF. The complete variable domain, with remaining parts taken from reference TRBV7-2 and TRBJ2-2, reads GAGVSQSPSNKVTEKGKDVELRCDPISGHTALYWYRQSLGQGLEFLIYFQGNSAPDKSGLPSDRFSAERTGGSVSTLTIQRTQQEDSAVYLCASSFYRTNTGELFFGEGSRLTVL.

The gene calls are TRBV12-3 or TRBV12-4 and TRBJ1-1; no reliable D call. The CDR3 is 11 amino acids. Trimming left V 6 bases short and J 8 bases short, with 10 bases between. The CDR3 loop reads CASSLQAEAFF. In nucleotides, the CDR3 is TGTGCCAGCAGCCTCCAGGCCGAAGCTTTCTTT.

The chain joins TRBV12-3 or TRBV12-4 to TRBJ2-7; D is undetermined. This CDR3 has 13 residues. V lost 0 bases and J lost 7, with 10 bases in between. In DNA form, the CDR3 reads TGTGCCAGCAGTTTAGCGAACCTAGGGGAGCAGTACTTC. Translating gives CASSLANLGEQYF.

The gene calls are TRBV6-4 and TRBJ1-6; D remains unclear. Per germline, CDR1 MRHNA and CDR2 SNTAGT. This CDR3 region has 13 residues. Trimming removed 6 bases at V and 6 bases at J, with 9 bases between. The CDR3 DNA reads TGTGCCAGCAGGCAATCCCTTAATTCACCCCTCCACTTT. This sequence encodes CASRQSLNSPLHF.

The rearrangement joins TRBV3-1 (or the pseudogene TRBV3-2) to TRBJ1-2, with 7 nucleotides matching TRBD1. CDR3 size: 14 residues. Trimming cost V 4 bases and J 4 bases; bases outside gene matches: 6. CDR1 is LGHDT and CDR2 is YNNKEL in the germline V gene (reference sequence). CDR3 in DNA: TGTGCCAGCAGCCCAACAGGGGTCGGCTATGGCTACACCTTC. Translated: CASSPTGVGYGYTF.

This chain connects TRBV14 to TRBJ1-3; the D gene is possibly TRBD1 (6 bases). The CDR3 spans 14 residues. V was trimmed by 1 base and J by 4 bases, leaving 8 bases between them. Looked up from germline, CDR1 is SGHDN and CDR2 is FVKESK. The CDR3 loop reads CASSQAGAGNTIYF. The CDR3 coding sequence is TGTGCCAGCAGCCAAGCAGGGGCAGGAAACACCATATATTTT.

This chain joins TRBV5-6 and TRBJ1-1; D gene uncertain. Germline values: CDR1 SGHDT, CDR2 YYEEEE. The CDR3 is 13 amino acids. V lost 2 bases to trimming and J lost 0 bases, with 5 bases between them. CDR3 amino acids: CASSLRMNTEAFF. The CDR3 region has the DNA TGTGCCAGCAGCTTAAGGATGAACACTGAAGCTTTCTTT. The complete variable domain, with remaining parts taken from reference TRBV5-6 and TRBJ1-1, reads DAGVTQSPTHLIKTRGQQVTLRCSPKSGHDTVSWYQQALGQGPQFIFQYYEEEERQRGNFPDRFSGHQFPNYSSELNVNALLLGDSALYLCASSLRMNTEAFFGQGTRLTVV.

The rearrangement joins TRBV28 to TRBJ1-6; TRBD1 matches 9 bases. From germline, CDR1 is MDHEN and CDR2 SYDVKM. The ends lost 2 bases at V and 10 bases at J; junction bases unmatched: 6. There are 15 residues in the CDR3. CDR3 sequence: CASSLEGQGESPLHF. CDR3 in DNA: TGTGCCAGCAGTTTAGAGGGACAGGGAGAGTCACCCCTCCACTTT.

The chain carries TRBV28 and TRBJ1-5; 8 bases agree with TRBD1. J was trimmed by 5 bases and V by 4 bases; bases with no gene match: 7. Germline CDR1 and CDR2: MDHEN and SYDVKM. CDR3 length equals 15 residues. The CDR3 protein is CASSSGTGRYQPQHF. The CDR3 bases are TGTGCCAGCAGTTCTGGGACAGGCCGTTATCAGCCCCAGCATTTT.

Note on this clone: A junction boundary mismatches the germline segment, possibly from a read error. The chain uses TRBV7-7 and TRBJ1-2; 7 nucleotides agree with TRBD1. This CDR3 contains 13 residues. The germline V gene encodes CDR1 SSHAT and CDR2 FNYEAQ (reference sequence). Here the CDR3 reads CASSPAGGYGYTF. CDR3 DNA: TGTGCTAGCAGCCCCGCAGGGGGGTATGGCTACACCTTC.

The rearrangement links TRBV30 to TRBJ1-1, with D unclear. Germline lookup yields CDR1 GTSNPN and CDR2 SVGIG (reference sequence). Trimming removed 5 bases at V and 5 bases at J, with 9 bases between. The CDR3 runs to 11 residues. The CDR3 nucleotides are TGTGCCTGGGGGAGAGGGACTGAAGCTTTCTTT. Protein: CAWGRGTEAFF.

V gene TRBV9 combines with J gene TRBJ2-5; 9 bases agree with TRBD1. Germline V lookup: CDR1 SGDLS, CDR2 YYNGEE. The CDR3 has 14 residues. Trimming took 4 bases from V and 5 from J; bases not matched to a gene: 6. CDR3: CASSPGQGWETQYF. The CDR3 DNA sequence: TGTGCCAGCAGCCCGGGACAGGGCTGGGAGACCCAGTACTTC.

This chain connects TRBV19 to TRBJ1-2; D is undetermined. Trimming left V 3 bases short and J 4 bases short, with 12 bases between. The germline CDR1 and CDR2 sequences are LNHDA and SQIVND (reference sequence). The CDR3 has 14 residues. This CDR3 reads CASSIIEATYGYTF. CDR3 DNA sequence: TGTGCCAGTAGTATTATTGAGGCCACCTATGGCTACACCTTC.